This entry concerns a single T cell receptor (beta chain). Its antigen remains unidentified. Viral peptide pools were used in the ViraFEST assay to expand antigen-specific CD4+ T cells, and sequencing came afterward. Following 10 days of culture, CD4+ T cells were isolated. Vaccination of participants consisted of two doses of either the BNT162b2 or mRNA-1273 vaccine. Cells had half their medium changed to IL-2 medium on days 3 and 7. The sample originates from a study of vaccination effects on CD4 cells after COVID-19. For the study at large: The median interval between the second dose and post-vaccine sampling was 72 days.

Study results and caveats: There was only 1 of 255 vaccine-induced clones in healthy vaccinees that cross-reacted with common cold coronaviruses.

The protocol was immunoSEQ multiplex PCR, while the TCRdb copy is restricted to in-frame clones and leaves out a portion. Of more than 60,000 clones in the sample, around two thirds were seen once. Per germline, CDR1 MNHEY and CDR2 SVGAGI. The CDR3 is made up of 15 amino acids. Trimming took off 0 bases at V and 1 base at J, with 9 bases between the two ends. The sequences come from CD4+ T cells from PBMCs cultured with HCoV-229E spike peptides, collected after COVID-19 vaccination. The clonotype originates from a human donor who received a COVID-19 vaccine. The chain uses TRBV6-5 and TRBJ1-2; D ambiguous. CDR3 sequence (DNA): TGTGCCAGCAGTTACTCGATGGGAAATAACTATGGCTACACCTTC. This codes for CASSYSMGNNYGYTF.